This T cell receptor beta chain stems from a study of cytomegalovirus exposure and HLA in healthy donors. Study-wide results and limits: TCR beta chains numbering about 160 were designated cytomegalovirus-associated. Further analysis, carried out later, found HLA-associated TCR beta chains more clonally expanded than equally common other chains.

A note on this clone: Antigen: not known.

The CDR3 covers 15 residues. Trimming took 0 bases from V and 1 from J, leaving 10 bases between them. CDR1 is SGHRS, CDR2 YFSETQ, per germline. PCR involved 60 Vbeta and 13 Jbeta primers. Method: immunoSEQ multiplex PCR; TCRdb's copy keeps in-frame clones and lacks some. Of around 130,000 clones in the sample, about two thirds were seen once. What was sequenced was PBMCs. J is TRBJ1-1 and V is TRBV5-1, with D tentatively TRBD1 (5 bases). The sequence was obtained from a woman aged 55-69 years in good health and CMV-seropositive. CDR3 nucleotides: TGCGCCAGCAGCTTGGCTTACAGGCCGAACACTGAAGCTTTCTTT. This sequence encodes CASSLAYRPNTEAFF.